This entry is about one TCR beta chain. Antigen unknown. Treatment of patients with chemo-refractory metastatic non-small-cell lung cancer consisted of focal radiation plus CTLA-4 blockade with ipilimumab. TCRdb's copy holds only in-frame clones and misses some; the assay was immunoSEQ multiplex PCR. The sample comprises about 120,000 clones, approximately 80% of which are singletons, and over 4% rests with the top ten. The CDR3 covers 13 residues. The germline V gene has CDR1 MDHEN and CDR2 SYDVKM. V was clipped by 2 bases and J by 6 bases; unmatched bases: 1. This record comes from a study of radiotherapy plus CTLA-4 blockade in lung cancer. The study, taken as a whole, reports: In blood, TCR clones derived from the tumor expanded after radiotherapy plus ipilimumab.

The material was peripheral blood, obtained from a patient treated with radiotherapy plus ipilimumab. This receptor was taken from a human donor with non-small cell lung cancer who had a partial response to radiotherapy plus ipilimumab. V and J are TRBV28 and TRBJ1-2; 9 bases fit TRBD1. The CDR3 sequence is CASSLTGGNGYTF. The CDR3 DNA is TGTGCCAGCAGTTTAACAGGGGGCAATGGCTACACCTTC.